These 17 T cell receptor beta chains came from one sample sequenced in a study of cytomegalovirus exposure and HLA in healthy donors (dated by TCRdb to about 2017). The library was prepared using the immunoSEQ multiplex PCR assay. The multiplex PCR relied on a mix of 60 forward primers for TCR Vbeta segments and 13 reverse primers for TCR Jbeta segments. The immuneACCESS repertoire file appears here via TCRdb, limited to in-frame rearrangements. These files lack a portion of the clones; in checked studies, under half of the deficit traces to unresolved V genes, and the cause of the others is not known. For this sample the table gives around 210,000 clones, of which about 88% were detected only once. In total, the top ten clones hold roughly 0.24% of the sample. The source material was PBMCs. These TCRs come from a girl aged 2 to 10 in good health and CMV-seronegative.

This clone appeared once. The V gene is TRBV30, the J gene TRBJ1-6, with TRBD1 matching over 11 bases. This CDR3 contains 15 residues. Germline trimming cut 4 bases from V and 12 bases from J; bases unmatched to any gene: 11. Germline V gene data show CDR1 as GTSNPN and CDR2 as SVGIG (reference sequence). CDR3 sequence (DNA): TGTGCCTGGACCGACGGACAGGGGGCATATCTACCCCTCCACTTT. Its protein is CAWTDGQGAYLPLHF.

This chain uses TRBV4-2 with TRBJ2-3; D gene uncertain. The V and J ends lost 1 base and 4 bases respectively, with 6 bases between them. Germline assignment: CDR1 LGHNA and CDR2 YNFKEQ. CDR3 size: 13 residues. CDR3 nucleotide sequence: TGTGCCAGCAGCCAAGTAATCTCAGATACGCAGTATTTT. Protein: CASSQVISDTQYF.

The J gene is TRBJ1-1, the V gene TRBV5-1, with D maybe TRBD1 (6 bases). Trimming stripped 4 bases from V and 3 bases from J, with 10 bases between. The CDR3 consists of 13 residues. Germline CDR1 and CDR2: SGHRS and YFSETQ. The CDR3, as DNA: TGCGCCAGCAGCGACCAGGGGTACACTGAAGCTTTCTTT. Encoded protein: CASSDQGYTEAFF.

This clone was recorded only once. The chain uses TRBV5-6 and TRBJ1-3; 10 nucleotides align to TRBD1. Germline lookup yields CDR1 SGHDT and CDR2 YYEEEE. This CDR3 comprises 17 residues. Losses at the gene ends were 3 bases for V and 0 bases for J; bases not matched to a gene: 6. The CDR3: CASSSGQGLSSGNTIYF. For the CDR3, the DNA is TGTGCCAGCAGCTCGGGACAGGGGTTGAGCTCTGGAAACACCATATATTTT.

The V gene is TRBV18, the J gene TRBJ2-5, with D possibly TRBD2 on 6 matching bases. Trimming removed 2 bases from V and 2 bases from J, with 12 bases in between. Germline loops: CDR1 KGHSH, CDR2 LQKENI. The CDR3 is made up of 15 amino acids. The CDR3 here is CASSPISGAQETQYF. The CDR3 DNA reads as TGTGCCAGCTCACCAATTAGCGGAGCACAAGAGACCCAGTACTTC.

This chain links TRBV6-5 with TRBJ2-2, with no clear D. Germline V CDR1 and CDR2: MNHEY, SVGAGI. The length of the CDR3 is 12 residues. Trimming took 9 bases from V and 1 from J, leaving 6 bases between them. The CDR3 sequence is CARPLNTGELFF. CDR3 coding DNA: TGTGCCAGGCCACTGAACACCGGGGAGCTGTTTTTT.

The CDR3 reads CASTPGTSLFYEQYF. DNA for the CDR3: TGTGCCAGCACCCCAGGGACTAGCCTATTCTACGAGCAGTACTTC. The chain joins TRBV6-1 to TRBJ2-7; 9 nucleotides line up with TRBD2. V dropped 7 bases and J dropped 3; count of bases not matched to a gene: 10. The CDR3 contains 15 residues. The germline gives CDR1 MNHNS, CDR2 SASEGT.

This clone is a singleton in its sample. The V call is TRBV5-1, the J call TRBJ2-3; 8 nucleotides match TRBD2. There are 17 residues in the CDR3. With V trimmed by 3 bases and J by 4 bases, 13 bases remained unmatched. Germline CDR1 SGHRS, CDR2 YFSETQ. CDR3 protein: CASSWNVAGKVADTQYF. The CDR3 nucleotides read TGCGCCAGCAGCTGGAACGTAGCGGGGAAAGTAGCAGATACGCAGTATTTT.

CDR3 DNA: TGTGCCAGCAAGACAGGGCTAGAGCAGTACTTC. Translating it yields CASKTGLEQYF. The gene calls are TRBV6-4 and TRBJ2-7; 7 bases map to TRBD1. CDR3 length equals 11 residues. V gave up 7 bases and J gave up 7 bases; unmatched junction bases: 4. Germline CDR1 is MRHNA and CDR2 is SNTAGT.

This clone appeared a single time. This chain uses TRBV5-1 with TRBJ2-1; the match to TRBD2 covers 10 bases. CDR1 and CDR2 (germline): SGHRS, YFSETQ. This CDR3 is 15 amino acids long. J lost 6 bases, V lost 4 bases, and 7 bases had no gene match. The CDR3 DNA follows: TGCGCCAGCAGCCCCCGACTAGCGGGTGCCAATGAGCAGTTCTTC. This sequence encodes CASSPRLAGANEQFF.

V usage is TRBV6-5 and J usage is TRBJ1-5; 7 bases are shared with TRBD1. V trimming: 4 bases; J trimming: 3 bases; junction bases outside the gene matches: 6. CDR1 is MNHEY and CDR2 is SVGAGI in the germline V gene. This CDR3 spans 15 amino acids. The CDR3 nucleotides read TGTGCCAGCAGTTTTCGACAGGGTGTCAATCAGCCCCAGCATTTT. Translated: CASSFRQGVNQPQHF.

The V and J genes are TRBV5-1 and TRBJ2-1; tentative D call: TRBD2 (5 bases). V lost 1 base and J lost 5, with 10 bases in between. CDR1 is SGHRS, CDR2 YFSETQ, per germline. The CDR3 runs 14 residues. The CDR3 coding sequence is TGCGCCAGCAGCTTGTATCTCGGGGACAATGAGCAGTTCTTC. It is translated as CASSLYLGDNEQFF.

The chain uses TRBV29-1 and TRBJ1-5, with TRBD1 identical over 10 bases. This CDR3 spans 16 amino acids. The V gene's germline CDR1 is SQVTM and CDR2 ANQGSEA. The ends lost 0 bases at V and 2 bases at J; junction bases unmatched: 4. The CDR3 nucleotides read TGCAGCGTTGAAGAAGCGGGGACAGGGGGCAATCAGCCCCAGCATTTT. Translating it yields CSVEEAGTGGNQPQHF.

The rearrangement uses TRBV30 and TRBJ2-4; 7 bases line up with TRBD1. The CDR3 sequence is 14 residues long. Germline loops: CDR1 GTSNPN, CDR2 SVGIG (reference sequence). Unmatched junction bases numbered 5, after V lost 2 bases and J lost 4 bases. The CDR3 DNA follows: TGTGCCTGGAGTATAGGGGGACAGAAAAACATTCAGTACTTC. Protein: CAWSIGGQKNIQYF.

The chain joins TRBV6-4 to TRBJ2-4; D unclear. Germline lookup yields CDR1 MRHNA and CDR2 SNTAGT. V lost 7 bases and J lost 6, with 31 bases in between. CDR3 length: 19 residues. In DNA form, the CDR3 reads TGTGCCAGCACTCCTGTGTGGGCAAACCGCCCTATGGATGGAAACATTCAGTACTTC. Amino acid sequence: CASTPVWANRPMDGNIQYF.

About this clone: In the same sample, other DNA sequences code for this CDR3. The chain links TRBV5-1 to TRBJ1-2; no definite D call. V dropped 4 bases and J dropped 2 bases, with 9 bases sitting between them. This CDR3 region has 13 residues. Germline V gene data show CDR1 as SGHRS and CDR2 as YFSETQ. CDR3 nucleotide sequence: TGCGCCAGCAGCCCCGAGCCAAACTATGGCTACACCTTC. It encodes CASSPEPNYGYTF.

The V call is TRBV19, the J call TRBJ2-4, with D possibly being TRBD1 (6 bases). V was shortened by 6 bases and J by 3 bases, with 15 bases between the two germline ends. CDR3 size: 15 residues. Germline V lookup: CDR1 LNHDA, CDR2 SQIVND (reference sequence). The DNA of the CDR3 is TGTGCCAGTAGGCCGCAGGGGTGGGACAAAAACATTCAGTACTTC. Translated: CASRPQGWDKNIQYF. Supplemented by reference TRBV19 and TRBJ2-4, the full variable domain reads DGGITQSPKYLFRKEGQNVTLSCEQNLNHDAMYWYRQDPGQGLRLIYYSQIVNDFQKGDIAEGYSVSREKKESFPLTVTSAQKNPTAFYLCASRPQGWDKNIQYFGAGTRLSVL.